Shown below are 20 T cell receptor beta chains from a single sample sequenced in a study of blood T cells in healthy people across ages. The second PCR ran about 6 to 12 cycles with a sample-barcoded 5' primer and J-beta primers. From the 5' RACE reads, TCRdb called clonotypes with MiXCR, one entry per CDR3 protein. The sample holds 1.2 million to 1.5 million distinct CDR3 sequences, roughly 64% seen once. Source material: blood. These receptors were taken from a man between 18 and 29 years old in good health.

Notes on this clonotype: This clone may be a read error of a much larger clone one base away. DNA of the CDR3: TGTGCCAGCAGTTTAACCAAAAACATTCAGTACTTC. It is translated as CASSLTKNIQYF. This chain uses TRBV12-3 or TRBV12-4 with TRBJ2-4; D not certain. The length of the CDR3 is 12 residues. Between the trimmed V and J ends, which lost 2 bases and 2 bases, there was a span of 1 base.

This chain uses TRBV10-3 with TRBJ1-2, with 7 positions matching TRBD1. J was trimmed by 3 bases and V by 0 bases; bases with no gene match: 7. The CDR3 contains 16 residues. Looked up from germline, CDR1 is ENHRY and CDR2 is SYGVKD. The CDR3 nucleotides are TGTGCCATCAGTGAGTCCGGGGACAGAGAGGACTATGGCTACACCTTC. Translated, it gives CAISESGDREDYGYTF.

The chain is built from TRBV7-6 and TRBJ1-2; 10 positions agree with TRBD1. Trimming cost V 6 bases and J 8 bases; bases outside gene matches: 6. The CDR3 has 13 amino acids. Germline V gene lookup returns CDR1 SGHVS and CDR2 FNYEAQ. The CDR3 DNA follows: TGTGCCAGCAGTCGCAGGACAGGGGGGGGCTACACCTTC. This translates into CASSRRTGGGYTF.

The chain joins TRBV20-1 to TRBJ2-7; TRBD2 matches at 11 bases. This CDR3 is built from 15 residues. The germline V gene has CDR1 DFQATT and CDR2 SNEGSKA (reference sequence). V gave up 5 bases and J gave up 8 bases; unmatched junction bases: 14. The chain's CDR3 is CSASVAGGPPAQQYF. The CDR3 DNA is TGCAGTGCTTCAGTAGCGGGAGGGCCCCCCGCGCAGCAGTACTTC.

In its sample, this clonotype was seen a few times. The chain carries TRBV15 and TRBJ2-1; D unclear. Germline CDR1 LNHNV, CDR2 YYDKDF (reference sequence). The CDR3 has 14 residues. Trimming pared 1 base from V and 4 bases from J, leaving 8 bases between. The CDR3 nucleotides are TGTGCCACCAGCAGAGGGACCGGGTACAATGAGCAGTTCTTC. It codes for CATSRGTGYNEQFF.

CDR3 in amino acids: CATRDSNYEQYF. CDR3 nucleotide sequence: TGTGCCACGCGGGACAGTAACTACGAGCAGTACTTC. The chain has TRBV6-1 and TRBJ2-7, with D possibly being TRBD1 (7 bases). Trimming cost V 10 bases and J 3 bases, with 13 bases left between them. The CDR3 totals 12 residues. Per the germline V gene, CDR1 is MNHNS and CDR2 is SASEGT.

The rearrangement joins TRBV9 to TRBJ1-1, with 9 bases identical to TRBD1. This CDR3 is built from 15 residues. J gave up 3 bases and V 4 bases, and 7 bases lay outside the gene matches. Germline lookup yields CDR1 SGDLS and CDR2 YYNGEE. CDR3 loop: CASSIGTGRDTEAFF. CDR3 coding DNA: TGTGCCAGCAGCATCGGGACAGGGCGAGACACTGAAGCTTTCTTT.

Concerning this clonotype: One junction end disagrees with the germline gene, perhaps due to a read error. This CDR3 is CARHKPGLRNYCYTF. The CDR3 DNA is TGTGCCAGACACAAACCGGGCCTCCGGAACTATTGCTACACCTTC. The chain employs TRBV6-4 and TRBJ1-2; D gene uncertain. The CDR3 has 15 amino acids. Germline V gene lookup returns CDR1 MRHNA and CDR2 SNTAGT.

The V call is TRBV20-1, the J call TRBJ2-7, with TRBD2 identical over 8 bases. J was trimmed by 6 bases and V by 1 base; bases with no gene match: 11. Germline CDR1 is DFQATT and CDR2 is SNEGSKA (reference sequence). This CDR3 region has 15 residues. The CDR3 sequence: CSARGPGGVDIEQYF. CDR3 in DNA: TGCAGTGCTAGAGGTCCCGGGGGGGTAGATATCGAGCAGTACTTC.

The chain is built from TRBV29-1 and TRBJ2-7, with 11 bases matching TRBD2. Germline values: CDR1 SQVTM, CDR2 ANQGSEA. The CDR3 covers 13 residues. V dropped 6 bases and J dropped 7; count of bases not matched to a gene: 8. CDR3 amino acids: CSVPTSGDNEQYF. The CDR3 coding sequence is TGCAGCGTACCGACTAGCGGGGACAATGAGCAGTACTTC.

This clonotype has a single count. The chain links TRBV20-1 to TRBJ2-5; no reliable D call. The germline CDR1 and CDR2 sequences are DFQATT and SNEGSKA (reference sequence). This CDR3 is built from 14 residues. V shed 1 base and J shed 4 bases, with 13 bases lying between them. The CDR3: CSARGGGQPETQYF. DNA for the CDR3: TGCAGTGCTAGAGGAGGTGGGCAGCCAGAGACCCAGTACTTC.

The rearrangement uses TRBV2 and TRBJ2-4, with 7 bases lining up with TRBD2. Trimming at V came to 7 bases and at J to 4 bases, leaving 7 bases not matched to a gene. CDR3 length: 14 amino acids. Germline lookup yields CDR1 SNHLY and CDR2 FYNNEI. CDR3 in amino acids: CASTPGRQKNIQYF. The CDR3 DNA reads TGTGCCAGCACCCCCGGGAGGCAAAAAAACATTCAGTACTTC.

The chain employs TRBV20-1 and TRBJ2-1, with 8 bases aligning to TRBD2. The CDR3 runs 13 residues. V dropped 3 bases and J dropped 6; count of bases not matched to a gene: 4. CDR1 is DFQATT, CDR2 SNEGSKA, per germline (reference sequence). The CDR3, as DNA: TGCAGTGCTAGCCGGGGGGGGCTCAATGAGCAGTTCTTC. It specifies CSASRGGLNEQFF.

This clonotype occurred a few times. V and J are TRBV21-1 and TRBJ2-1; TRBD2 was called by the table and not checked on the DNA. TRBV21-1 is reported as a pseudogene. CDR3 length equals 14 residues. CDR3 nucleotide sequence: TGTGCCACCGAACTAGCGGACTCCTACAATGAGCAGTTCTTC. Its translation: CATELADSYNEQFF.

This clonotype was seen a handful of times. The V and J genes are TRBV5-6 and TRBJ1-2, with 8 bases that match TRBD1. The CDR3 has 14 amino acids. V lost 4 bases and J lost 8; bases outside the gene matches: 10. The germline V gene encodes CDR1 SGHDT and CDR2 YYEEEE. CDR3 in amino acids: CASSGAGGALGYTF. The CDR3 bases are TGTGCCAGCAGCGGAGCAGGGGGCGCGTTGGGCTACACCTTC.

V gene TRBV4-3 combines with J gene TRBJ2-3; TRBD2 agrees at 8 bases. The CDR3 sequence is 14 residues long. Trimming took 1 base from V and 5 from J; bases not matched to a gene: 2. Germline V lookup: CDR1 LGHNA, CDR2 YSLEER. The CDR3 bases are TGCGCCAGCAGCCAAGGGGCGGGGGGAGATACGCAGTATTTT. Translating it yields CASSQGAGGDTQYF.

CDR3 DNA: TGTGCCAGCAGTTTCAGAGTTCTAAATAGGGACTTCTACGAGCAGTACTTC. This translates into CASSFRVLNRDFYEQYF. The rearrangement joins TRBV27 to TRBJ2-7; weak D call: TRBD2 (6 bases). Trimming pared 3 bases from V and 3 bases from J, leaving 21 bases between. The germline CDR1 and CDR2 sequences are MNHEY and SMNVEV (reference sequence). The CDR3 is made up of 17 amino acids.

The chain is built from TRBV25-1 and TRBJ2-7; D gene uncertain. The CDR3 sequence is 12 residues long. Germline V gene sequence: CDR1 MGHDK, CDR2 SYGVNS. V was trimmed by 6 bases and J by 0 bases, leaving 6 bases between them. CDR3 sequence reads: CASRPNSYEQYF. The CDR3 DNA follows: TGTGCCAGCAGACCGAACTCCTACGAGCAGTACTTC.

V is TRBV28 and J is TRBJ1-4; D is possibly TRBD1 (5 bases). Trimming removed 3 bases at V and 7 bases at J, with 12 bases between. CDR1 is MDHEN, CDR2 SYDVKM, per germline. This CDR3 is 14 amino acids long. In DNA form, the CDR3 reads TGTGCCAGCAGTTTTCCCCAGACAGCTGAAAAACTGTTTTTT. Its protein product is CASSFPQTAEKLFF.

The chain joins TRBV7-9 to TRBJ2-7; 11 nucleotides match TRBD2. V gave up 5 bases and J gave up 3 bases; unmatched junction bases: 6. Germline V gives CDR1 SEHNR, CDR2 FQNEAQ (reference sequence). This CDR3 comprises 15 residues. CDR3 sequence (DNA): TGTGCCAGCAGCCGTACCGGGACTAGCGGCTACGAGCAGTACTTC. It encodes CASSRTGTSGYEQYF.